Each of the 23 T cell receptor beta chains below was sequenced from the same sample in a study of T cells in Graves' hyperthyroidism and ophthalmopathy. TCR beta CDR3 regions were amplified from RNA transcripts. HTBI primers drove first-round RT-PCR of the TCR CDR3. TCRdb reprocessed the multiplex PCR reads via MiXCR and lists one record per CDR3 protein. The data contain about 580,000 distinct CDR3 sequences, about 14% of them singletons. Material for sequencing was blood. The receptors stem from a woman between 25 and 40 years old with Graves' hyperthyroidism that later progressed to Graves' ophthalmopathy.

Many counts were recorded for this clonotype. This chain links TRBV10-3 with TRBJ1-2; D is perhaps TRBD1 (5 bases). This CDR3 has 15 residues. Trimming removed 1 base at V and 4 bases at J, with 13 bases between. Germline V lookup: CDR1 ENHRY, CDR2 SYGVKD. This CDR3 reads CAISEFEGFSYGYTF. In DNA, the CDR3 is TGTGCCATCAGTGAGTTCGAGGGGTTCAGCTATGGCTACACCTTC.

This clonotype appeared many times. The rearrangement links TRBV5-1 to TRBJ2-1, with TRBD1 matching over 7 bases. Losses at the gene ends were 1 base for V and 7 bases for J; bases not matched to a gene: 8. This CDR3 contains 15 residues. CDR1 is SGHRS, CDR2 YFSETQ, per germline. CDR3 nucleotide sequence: TGCGCCAGCAGCTTGCGGGGACCAGGGGGAAATGAGCAGTTCTTC. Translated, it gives CASSLRGPGGNEQFF.

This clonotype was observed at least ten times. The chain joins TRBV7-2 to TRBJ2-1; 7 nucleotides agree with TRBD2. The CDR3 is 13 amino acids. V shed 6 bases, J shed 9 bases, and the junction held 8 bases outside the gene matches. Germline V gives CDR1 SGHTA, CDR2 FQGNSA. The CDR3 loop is CASSRSGDLEQFF. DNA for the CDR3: TGTGCCAGCAGTCGCAGCGGGGACCTTGAGCAGTTCTTC.

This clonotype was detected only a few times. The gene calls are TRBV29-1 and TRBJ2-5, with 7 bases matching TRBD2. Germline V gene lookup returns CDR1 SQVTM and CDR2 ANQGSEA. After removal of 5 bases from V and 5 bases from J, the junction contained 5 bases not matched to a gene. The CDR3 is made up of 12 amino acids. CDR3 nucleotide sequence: TGCAGCGTTAGCGGGATCGGGGAGACCCAGTACTTC. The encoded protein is CSVSGIGETQYF.

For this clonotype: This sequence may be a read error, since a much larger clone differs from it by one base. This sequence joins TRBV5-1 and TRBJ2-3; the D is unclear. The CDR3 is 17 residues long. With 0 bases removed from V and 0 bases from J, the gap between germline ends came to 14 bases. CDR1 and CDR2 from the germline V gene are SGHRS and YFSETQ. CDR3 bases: TGCGCCAGCAGCTTGGATCCCCCTGCTCCTAGCACAGATACGCAGTATTTT. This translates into CASSLDPPAPSTDTQYF. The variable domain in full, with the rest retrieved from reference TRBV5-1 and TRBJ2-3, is KAGVTQTPRYLIKTRGQQVTLSCSPISGHRSVSWYQQTPGQGLQFLFEYFSETQRNKGNFPGRFSGRQFSNSRSEMNVSTLELGDSALYLCASSLDPPAPSTDTQYFGPGTRLTVL.

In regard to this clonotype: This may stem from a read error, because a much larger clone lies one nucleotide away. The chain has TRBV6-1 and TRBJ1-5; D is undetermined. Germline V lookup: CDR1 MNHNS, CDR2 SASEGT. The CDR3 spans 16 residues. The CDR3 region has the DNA TGTGCCGGCAGTGAACTTAGCGACCTTAGCAATCAGCCCCAGCATTTT. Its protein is CAGSELSDLSNQPQHF.

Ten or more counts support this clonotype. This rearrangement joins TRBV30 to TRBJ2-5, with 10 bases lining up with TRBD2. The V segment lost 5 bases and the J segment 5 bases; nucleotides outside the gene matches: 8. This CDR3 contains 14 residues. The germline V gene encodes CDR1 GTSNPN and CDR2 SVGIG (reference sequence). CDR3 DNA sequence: TGTGCCTGGTCGTCGGGACTAGCGTACGAGACCCAGTACTTC. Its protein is CAWSSGLAYETQYF.

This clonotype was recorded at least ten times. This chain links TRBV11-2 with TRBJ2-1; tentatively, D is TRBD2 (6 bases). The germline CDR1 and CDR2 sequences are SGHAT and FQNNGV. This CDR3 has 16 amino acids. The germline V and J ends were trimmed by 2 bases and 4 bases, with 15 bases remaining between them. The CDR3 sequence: CASSLYLAGFYNEQFF. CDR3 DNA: TGTGCCAGCAGCTTATACTTGGCGGGATTTTACAATGAGCAGTTCTTC.

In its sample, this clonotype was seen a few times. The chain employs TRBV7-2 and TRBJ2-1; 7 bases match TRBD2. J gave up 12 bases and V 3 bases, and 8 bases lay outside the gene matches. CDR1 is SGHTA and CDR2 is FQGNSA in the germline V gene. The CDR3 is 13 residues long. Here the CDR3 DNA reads TGTGCCAGCAGCTTGGGAGGGAAGGTTTGGCAGTTCTTC. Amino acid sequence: CASSLGGKVWQFF.

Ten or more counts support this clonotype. This CDR3 reads CASSYSGRAGTEAFF. DNA of the CDR3: TGTGCCAGCAGTTACTCCGGACGGGCGGGGACTGAAGCTTTCTTT. The genes are TRBV6-6 and TRBJ1-1; D call uncertain. Germline CDR1 is MNHNY and CDR2 is SVGAGI (reference sequence). Trimming removed 0 bases from V and 5 bases from J, with 13 bases in between. The CDR3 length is 15 residues.

This chain's CDR3 is CASSPRILPGGAGELFF. The CDR3, as DNA: TGTGCCAGCAGCCCGAGGATCCTGCCCGGGGGTGCCGGGGAGCTGTTTTTT. The chain links TRBV11-2 to TRBJ2-2; possible D gene TRBD2, 6 bases. With 5 bases removed from V and 6 bases from J, the gap between germline ends came to 22 bases. Germline V gene sequence: CDR1 SGHAT, CDR2 FQNNGV. CDR3 length equals 17 residues.

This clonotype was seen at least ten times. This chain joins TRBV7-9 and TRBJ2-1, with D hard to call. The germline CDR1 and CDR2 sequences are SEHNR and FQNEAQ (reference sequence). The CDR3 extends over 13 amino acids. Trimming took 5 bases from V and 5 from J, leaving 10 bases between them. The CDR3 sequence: CASSPAGNNEQFF. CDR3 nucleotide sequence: TGTGCCAGCAGCCCCGCCGGCAACAATGAGCAGTTCTTC.

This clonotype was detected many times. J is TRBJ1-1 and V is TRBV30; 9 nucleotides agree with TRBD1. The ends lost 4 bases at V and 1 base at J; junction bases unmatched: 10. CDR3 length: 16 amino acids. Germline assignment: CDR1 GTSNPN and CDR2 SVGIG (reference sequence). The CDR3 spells CAWTNYRGRANTEAFF. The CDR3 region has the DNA TGTGCCTGGACTAACTACAGGGGGCGCGCGAACACTGAAGCTTTCTTT.

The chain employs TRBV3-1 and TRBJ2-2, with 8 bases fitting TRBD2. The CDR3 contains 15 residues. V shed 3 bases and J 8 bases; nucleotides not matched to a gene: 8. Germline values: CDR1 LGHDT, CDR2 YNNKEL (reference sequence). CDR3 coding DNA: TGTGCCAGCAGCCAGGGTCTAGCGGGCGTTGGGGAGCTGTTTTTT. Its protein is CASSQGLAGVGELFF.

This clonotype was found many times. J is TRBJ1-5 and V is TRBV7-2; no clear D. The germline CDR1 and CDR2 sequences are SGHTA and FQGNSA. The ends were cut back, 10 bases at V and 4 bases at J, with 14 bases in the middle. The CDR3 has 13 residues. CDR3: CATAVAYNQPQHF. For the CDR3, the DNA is TGTGCCACCGCCGTTGCTTATAATCAGCCCCAGCATTTT.

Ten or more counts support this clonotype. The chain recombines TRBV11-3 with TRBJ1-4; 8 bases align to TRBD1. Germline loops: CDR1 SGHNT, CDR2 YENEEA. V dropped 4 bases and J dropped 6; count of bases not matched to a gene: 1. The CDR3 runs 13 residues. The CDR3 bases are TGTGCCAGCAGCTCACAGGGGGATGAAAAACTGTTTTTT. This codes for CASSSQGDEKLFF.

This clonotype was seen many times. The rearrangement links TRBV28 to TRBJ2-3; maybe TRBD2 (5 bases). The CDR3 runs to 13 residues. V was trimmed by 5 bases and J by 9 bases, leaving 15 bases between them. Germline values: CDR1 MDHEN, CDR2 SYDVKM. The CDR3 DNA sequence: TGTGCCAGCAGTCTCATCGAGACGGGGACGCAGTATTTT. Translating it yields CASSLIETGTQYF.

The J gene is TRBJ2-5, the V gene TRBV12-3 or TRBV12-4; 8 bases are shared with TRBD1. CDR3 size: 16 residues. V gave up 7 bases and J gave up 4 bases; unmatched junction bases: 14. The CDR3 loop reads CASTDVRDRLAETQYF. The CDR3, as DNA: TGTGCCAGCACTGACGTACGGGACAGGCTCGCAGAGACCCAGTACTTC.

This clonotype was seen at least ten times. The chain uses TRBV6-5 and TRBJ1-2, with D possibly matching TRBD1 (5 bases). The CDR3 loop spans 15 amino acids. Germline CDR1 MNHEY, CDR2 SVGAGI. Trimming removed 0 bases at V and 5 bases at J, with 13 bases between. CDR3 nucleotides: TGTGCCAGCAGTTACTCGATGTCGGGGGGGTATGGCTACACCTTC. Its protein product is CASSYSMSGGYGYTF.

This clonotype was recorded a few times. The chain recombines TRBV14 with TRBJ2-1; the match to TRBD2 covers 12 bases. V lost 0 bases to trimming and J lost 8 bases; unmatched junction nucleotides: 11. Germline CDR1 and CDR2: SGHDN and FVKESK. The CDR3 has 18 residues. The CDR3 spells CASSQEFIGLAGIDEQFF. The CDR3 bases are TGTGCCAGCAGCCAAGAATTTATAGGACTAGCGGGAATTGATGAGCAGTTCTTC.

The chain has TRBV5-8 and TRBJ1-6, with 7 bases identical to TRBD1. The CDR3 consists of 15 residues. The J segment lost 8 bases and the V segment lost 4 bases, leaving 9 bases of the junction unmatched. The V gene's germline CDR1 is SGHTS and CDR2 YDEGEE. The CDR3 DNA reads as TGTGCCAGCAGCCCCGACAGGGCTATCGATTCACCCCTCCACTTT. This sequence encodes CASSPDRAIDSPLHF. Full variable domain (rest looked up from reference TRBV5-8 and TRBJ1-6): EAGVTQSPTHLIKTRGQQATLRCSPISGHTSVYWYQQALGLGLQFLLWYDEGEERNRGNFPPRFSGRQFPNYSSELNVNALELEDSALYLCASSPDRAIDSPLHFGNGTRLTVT.

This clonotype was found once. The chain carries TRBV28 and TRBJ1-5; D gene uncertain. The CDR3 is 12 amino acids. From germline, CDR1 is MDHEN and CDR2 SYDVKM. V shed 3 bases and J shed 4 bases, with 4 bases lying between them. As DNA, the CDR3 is TGTGCCAGCAGTTTGCATAATCAGCCCCAGCATTTT. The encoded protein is CASSLHNQPQHF. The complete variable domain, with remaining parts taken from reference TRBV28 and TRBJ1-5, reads DVKVTQSSRYLVKRTGEKVFLECVQDMDHENMFWYRQDPGLGLRLIYFSYDVKMKEKGDIPEGYSVSREKKERFSLILESASTNQTSMYLCASSLHNQPQHFGDGTRLSIL.

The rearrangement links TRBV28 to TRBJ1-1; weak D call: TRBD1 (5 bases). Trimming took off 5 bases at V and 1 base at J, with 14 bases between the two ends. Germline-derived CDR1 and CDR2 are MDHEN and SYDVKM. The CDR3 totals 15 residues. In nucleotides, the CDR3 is TGTGCCAGCAGTCCCGGGACGGTGGAGAACACTGAAGCTTTCTTT. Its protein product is CASSPGTVENTEAFF.